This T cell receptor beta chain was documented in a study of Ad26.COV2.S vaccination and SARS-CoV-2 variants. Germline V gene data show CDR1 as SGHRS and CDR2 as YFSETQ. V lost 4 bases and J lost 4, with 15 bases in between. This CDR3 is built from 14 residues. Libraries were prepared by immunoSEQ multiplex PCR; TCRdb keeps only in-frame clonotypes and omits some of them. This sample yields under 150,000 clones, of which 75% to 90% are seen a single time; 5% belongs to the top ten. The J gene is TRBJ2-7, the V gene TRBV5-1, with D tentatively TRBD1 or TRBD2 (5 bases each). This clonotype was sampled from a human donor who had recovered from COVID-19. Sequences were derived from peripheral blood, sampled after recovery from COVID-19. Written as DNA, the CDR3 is TGCGCCAGCAGCCCCCGCCTGGGGGTTTACGAGCAGTACTTC. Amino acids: CASSPRLGVYEQYF.